The present T cell receptor beta chain was sequenced within a study of CD8 T cells in ankylosing spondylitis (dated by TCRdb to 2017 to 2019). Background on the whole study: The study profiled T cell receptor beta repertoires in healthy donors and ankylosing spondylitis patients to find disease-linked TCR variants. In total, the full study cohort was made up of about 110 healthy donors and 25 ankylosing spondylitis patients. Peripheral blood samples were taken, and synovial fluid was additionally collected from ankylosing spondylitis patients.

For this clonotype: Its antigen target is currently unknown. No much larger clonotype is one base removed from it; base qualities were not supplied.

The data were produced on an Illumina HiSeq 2500. TCR beta libraries were prepared by quantitative 5'-RACE with molecular barcodes. The study's processing was this. To identify disease-linked TCR variants, a new computational method was used, one built on a probabilistic model of VDJ rearrangement. The public reads were run again by TCRdb, first through fastp at Q25 and then through MiXCR, and only productive beta chains were kept. CDR3 protein duplicates are merged, each entry listing the most common genes and DNA. The V and J calls reflect TCRdb's pipeline rather than the authors' work. Recorded for this sample are about 800,000 distinct CDR3 sequences; approximately 12% of them occurred a single time. The ten largest clones add up to under 0.6% of the sample. Paper-wide results and their limitations: Some motif variants were previously reported in synovial fluid and blood of reactive arthritis patients, suggesting common disease-initiation mechanisms. The disease-linked clones showed a CD8+ phenotype and occurred at relatively low frequencies in peripheral blood. A TCR beta motif made up of about eight highly homologous amino acid variants appeared to be characteristic of blood from ankylosing spondylitis patients. Significant enrichment of the disease-linked clones was reported in matched synovial fluid samples from ankylosing spondylitis patients.

As encoded in the germline V gene, CDR1 is SGHDN while CDR2 is FVKESK. Including the terminal cysteine and phenylalanine, the CDR3 comprises 14 residues. The kept DNA is CDR3 alone, 42 bases in frame from the first base. Trimming takes 6 bases from V and 4 bases from J, and the germline ends sit 13 bases apart. The sequencing input was blood, either unsorted or a sorted T cell fraction (not recorded which). The TCR was taken from a male donor with ankylosing spondylitis. The receptor chain draws on TRBV14 and TRBJ1-3; no D gene is confidently identified. The CDR3 protein is CASRWSSAGNTIYF. The DNA sequence is as follows: TGTGCCAGCAGATGGTCGTCGGCCGGAAACACCATATATTTT.